The clone carrying this T cell receptor beta chain has only a few counts. The antigen remains unidentified. Using immunoSEQ multiplex PCR, the repertoire was profiled, and TCRdb retains in-frame clones only, with some absent. The profile shows 130,000 to 150,000 clones, roughly nine tenths of them singletons. The data originate from a study of T cell responses to AZD1222 COVID-19 vaccine. Study conclusions and caveats: Researchers took repertoire samples only after the peak T cell response had come.

CDR3 length: 17 residues. The J segment lost 1 base and the V segment lost 6 bases, leaving 8 bases of the junction unmatched. The germline V gene has CDR1 LNHDA and CDR2 SQIVND (reference sequence). The sequenced sample was peripheral blood, obtained 28 days after the second AZD1222 dose. The origin of this receptor is an adult who received the AZD1222 COVID-19 vaccine. The chain joins TRBV19 to TRBJ2-6; 8 bases agree with TRBD1. CDR3 region: CASSEQGDVSGANVLTF. For the CDR3, the DNA is TGTGCCAGTAGCGAACAGGGGGATGTTTCTGGGGCCAACGTCCTGACTTTC. Variable domain in full (rest from reference TRBV19 and TRBJ2-6): DGGITQSPKYLFRKEGQNVTLSCEQNLNHDAMYWYRQDPGQGLRLIYYSQIVNDFQKGDIAEGYSVSREKKESFPLTVTSAQKNPTAFYLCASSEQGDVSGANVLTFGAGSRLTVL.